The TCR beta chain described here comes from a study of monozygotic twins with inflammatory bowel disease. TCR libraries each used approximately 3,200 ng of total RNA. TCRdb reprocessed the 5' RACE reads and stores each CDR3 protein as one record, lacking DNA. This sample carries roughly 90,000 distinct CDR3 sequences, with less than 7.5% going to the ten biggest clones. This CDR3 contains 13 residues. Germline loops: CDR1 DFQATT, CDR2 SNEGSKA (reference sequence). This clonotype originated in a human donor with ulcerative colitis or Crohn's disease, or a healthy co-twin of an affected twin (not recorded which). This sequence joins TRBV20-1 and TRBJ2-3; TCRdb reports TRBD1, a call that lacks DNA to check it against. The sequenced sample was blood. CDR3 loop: CSARDRFKGAQYF.